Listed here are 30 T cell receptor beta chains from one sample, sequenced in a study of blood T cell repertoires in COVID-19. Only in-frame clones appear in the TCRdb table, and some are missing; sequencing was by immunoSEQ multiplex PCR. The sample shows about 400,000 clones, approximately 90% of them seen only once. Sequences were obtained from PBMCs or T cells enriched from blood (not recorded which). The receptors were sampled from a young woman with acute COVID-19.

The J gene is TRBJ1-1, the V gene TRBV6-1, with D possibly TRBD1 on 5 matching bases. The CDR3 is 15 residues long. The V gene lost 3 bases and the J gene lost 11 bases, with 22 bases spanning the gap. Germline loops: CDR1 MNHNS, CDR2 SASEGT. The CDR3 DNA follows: TGTGCCAGCAGTGATACCTATGCGGGACCCACGGATGCTTTCTTT. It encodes CASSDTYAGPTDAFF.

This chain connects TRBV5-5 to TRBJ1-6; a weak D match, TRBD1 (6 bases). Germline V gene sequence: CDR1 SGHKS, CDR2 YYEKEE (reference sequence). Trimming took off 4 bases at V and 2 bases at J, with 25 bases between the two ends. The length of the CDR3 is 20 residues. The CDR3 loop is CASSAQGNSAYRAYNSPLHF. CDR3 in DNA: TGTGCCAGCAGCGCACAGGGTAACTCGGCCTATCGCGCCTATAATTCACCCCTCCACTTT.

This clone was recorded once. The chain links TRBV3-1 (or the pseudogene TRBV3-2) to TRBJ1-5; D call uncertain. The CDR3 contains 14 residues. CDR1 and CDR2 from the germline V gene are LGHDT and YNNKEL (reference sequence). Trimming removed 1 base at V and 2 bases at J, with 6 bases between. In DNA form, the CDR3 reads TGTGCCAGCAGCCAAGTTAGTGGCAATCAGCCCCAGCATTTT. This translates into CASSQVSGNQPQHF.

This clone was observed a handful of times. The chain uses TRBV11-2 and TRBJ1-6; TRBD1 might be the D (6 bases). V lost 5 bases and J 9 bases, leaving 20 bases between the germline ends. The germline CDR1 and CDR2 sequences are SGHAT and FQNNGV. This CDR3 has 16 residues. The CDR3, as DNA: TGTGCCAGCAGCGCCCCGAGGGCAGGGGCTTCTTCACCCCTCCACTTT. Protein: CASSAPRAGASSPLHF.

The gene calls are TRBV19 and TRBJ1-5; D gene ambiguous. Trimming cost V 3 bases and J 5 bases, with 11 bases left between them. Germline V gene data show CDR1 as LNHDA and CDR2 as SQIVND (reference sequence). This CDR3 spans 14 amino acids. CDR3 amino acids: CASSIIGQYQPQHF. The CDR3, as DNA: TGTGCCAGTAGTATTATTGGGCAGTATCAGCCCCAGCATTTT. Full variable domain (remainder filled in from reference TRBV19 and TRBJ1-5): DGGITQSPKYLFRKEGQNVTLSCEQNLNHDAMYWYRQDPGQGLRLIYYSQIVNDFQKGDIAEGYSVSREKKESFPLTVTSAQKNPTAFYLCASSIIGQYQPQHFGDGTRLSIL.

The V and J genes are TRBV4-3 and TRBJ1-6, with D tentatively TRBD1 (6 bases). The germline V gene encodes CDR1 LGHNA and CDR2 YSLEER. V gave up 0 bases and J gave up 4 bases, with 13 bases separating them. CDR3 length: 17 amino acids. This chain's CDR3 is CASSQDHRASYNSPLHF. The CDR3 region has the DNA TGCGCCAGCAGCCAAGATCACAGGGCCTCTTATAATTCACCCCTCCACTTT.

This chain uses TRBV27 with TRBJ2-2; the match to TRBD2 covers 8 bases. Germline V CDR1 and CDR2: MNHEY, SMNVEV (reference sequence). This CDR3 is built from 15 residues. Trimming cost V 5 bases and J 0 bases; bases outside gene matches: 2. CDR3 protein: CASSLLAANTGELFF. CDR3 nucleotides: TGTGCCAGCAGTCTACTAGCGGCGAACACCGGGGAGCTGTTTTTT.

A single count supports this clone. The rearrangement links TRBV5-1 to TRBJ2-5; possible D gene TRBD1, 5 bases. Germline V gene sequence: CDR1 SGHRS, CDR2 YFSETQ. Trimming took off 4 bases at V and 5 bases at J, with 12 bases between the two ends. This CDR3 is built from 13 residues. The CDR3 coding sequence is TGCGCCAGCAGCCCAGGGATACGGGAGACCCAGTACTTC. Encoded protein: CASSPGIRETQYF.

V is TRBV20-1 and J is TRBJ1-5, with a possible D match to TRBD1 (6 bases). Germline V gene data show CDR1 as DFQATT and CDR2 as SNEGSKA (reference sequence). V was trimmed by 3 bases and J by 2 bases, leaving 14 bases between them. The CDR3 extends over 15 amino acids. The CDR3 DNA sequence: TGCAGTGCTAGTGTGGGGGGGCAAGGCAATCAGCCCCAGCATTTT. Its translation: CSASVGGQGNQPQHF.

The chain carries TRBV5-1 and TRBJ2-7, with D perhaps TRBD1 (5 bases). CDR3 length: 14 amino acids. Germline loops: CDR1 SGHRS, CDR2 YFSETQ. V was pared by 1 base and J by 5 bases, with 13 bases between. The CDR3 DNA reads TGCGCCAGCAGCTTGATAGGGGATAGGAACGAGCAGTACTTC. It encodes CASSLIGDRNEQYF.

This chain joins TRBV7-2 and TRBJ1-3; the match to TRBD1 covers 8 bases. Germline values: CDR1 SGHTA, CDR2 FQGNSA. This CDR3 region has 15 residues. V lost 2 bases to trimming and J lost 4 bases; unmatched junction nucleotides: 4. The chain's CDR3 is CASSLRQGTGNTIYF. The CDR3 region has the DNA TGTGCCAGCAGCTTAAGACAGGGGACGGGAAACACCATATATTTT. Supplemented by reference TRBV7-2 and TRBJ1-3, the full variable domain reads GAGVSQSPSNKVTEKGKDVELRCDPISGHTALYWYRQSLGQGLEFLIYFQGNSAPDKSGLPSDRFSAERTGGSVSTLTIQRTQQEDSAVYLCASSLRQGTGNTIYFGEGSWLTVV.

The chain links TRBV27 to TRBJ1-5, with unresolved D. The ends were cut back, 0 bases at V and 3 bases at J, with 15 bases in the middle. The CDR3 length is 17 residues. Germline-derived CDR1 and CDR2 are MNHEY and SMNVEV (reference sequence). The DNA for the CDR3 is TGTGCCAGCAGTTTATCGTGTTGTTTCCCCTACAATCAGCCCCAGCATTTT. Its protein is CASSLSCCFPYNQPQHF.

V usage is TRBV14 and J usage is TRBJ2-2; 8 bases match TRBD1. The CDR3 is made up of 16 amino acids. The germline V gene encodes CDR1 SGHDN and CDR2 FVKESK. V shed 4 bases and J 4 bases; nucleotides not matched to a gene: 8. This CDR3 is CASSLGAGGFTGELFF. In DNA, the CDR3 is TGTGCCAGCAGCCTCGGGGCAGGGGGCTTCACCGGGGAGCTGTTTTTT. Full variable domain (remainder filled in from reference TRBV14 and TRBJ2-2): EAGVTQFPSHSVIEKGQTVTLRCDPISGHDNLYWYRRVMGKEIKFLLHFVKESKQDESGMPNNRFLAERTGGTYSTLKVQPAELEDSGVYFCASSLGAGGFTGELFFGEGSRLTVL.

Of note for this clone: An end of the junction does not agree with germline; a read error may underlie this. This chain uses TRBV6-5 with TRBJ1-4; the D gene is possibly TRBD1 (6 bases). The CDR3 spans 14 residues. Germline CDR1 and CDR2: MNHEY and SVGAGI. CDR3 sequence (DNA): TGTGCCAGCAGTTACGGGACAACAAATGAAAAACTGTTTTTT. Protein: CASSYGTTNEKLFF.

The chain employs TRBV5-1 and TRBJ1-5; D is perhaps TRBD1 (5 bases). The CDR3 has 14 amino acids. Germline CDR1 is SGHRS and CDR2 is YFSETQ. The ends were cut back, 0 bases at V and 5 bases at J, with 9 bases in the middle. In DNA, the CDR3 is TGCGCCAGCAGCTTGGACGGAGGGGATCAGCCCCAGCATTTT. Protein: CASSLDGGDQPQHF.

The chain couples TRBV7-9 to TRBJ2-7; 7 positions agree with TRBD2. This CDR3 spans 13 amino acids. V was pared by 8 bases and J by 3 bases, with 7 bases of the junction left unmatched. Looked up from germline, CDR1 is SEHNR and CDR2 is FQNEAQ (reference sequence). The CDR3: CASSTSDSYEQYF. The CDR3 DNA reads TGTGCCAGCTCTACTAGCGACAGCTACGAGCAGTACTTC.

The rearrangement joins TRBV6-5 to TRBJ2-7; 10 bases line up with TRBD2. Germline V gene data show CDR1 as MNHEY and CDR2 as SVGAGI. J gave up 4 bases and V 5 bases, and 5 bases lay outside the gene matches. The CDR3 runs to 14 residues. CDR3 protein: CASSQRGGLYEQYF. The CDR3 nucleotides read TGTGCCAGCAGTCAGCGGGGGGGCTTGTACGAGCAGTACTTC.

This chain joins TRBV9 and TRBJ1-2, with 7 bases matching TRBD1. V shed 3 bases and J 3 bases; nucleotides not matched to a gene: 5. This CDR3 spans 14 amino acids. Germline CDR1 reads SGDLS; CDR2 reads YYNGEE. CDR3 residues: CASSAGGWHYGYTF. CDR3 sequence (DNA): TGTGCCAGCAGCGCAGGGGGATGGCACTATGGCTACACCTTC.

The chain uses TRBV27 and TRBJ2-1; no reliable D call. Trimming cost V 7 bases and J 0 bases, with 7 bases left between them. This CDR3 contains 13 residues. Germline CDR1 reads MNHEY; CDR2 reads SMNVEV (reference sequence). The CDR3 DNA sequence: TGTGCCAGCATCGGAGCCTCCTACAATGAGCAGTTCTTC. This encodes CASIGASYNEQFF.

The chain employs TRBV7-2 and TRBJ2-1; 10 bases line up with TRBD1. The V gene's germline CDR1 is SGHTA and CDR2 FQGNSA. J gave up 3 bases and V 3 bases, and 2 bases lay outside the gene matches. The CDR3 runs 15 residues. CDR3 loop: CASSLGQGLYNEQFF. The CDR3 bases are TGTGCCAGCAGCTTGGGACAGGGGCTCTACAATGAGCAGTTCTTC.

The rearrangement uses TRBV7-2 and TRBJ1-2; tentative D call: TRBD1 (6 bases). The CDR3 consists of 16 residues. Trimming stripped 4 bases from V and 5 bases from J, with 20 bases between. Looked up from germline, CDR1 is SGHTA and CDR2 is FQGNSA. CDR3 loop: CASSSGHAPPYYGYTF. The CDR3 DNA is TGTGCCAGCAGCTCGGGACACGCTCCACCCTATTATGGCTACACCTTC.

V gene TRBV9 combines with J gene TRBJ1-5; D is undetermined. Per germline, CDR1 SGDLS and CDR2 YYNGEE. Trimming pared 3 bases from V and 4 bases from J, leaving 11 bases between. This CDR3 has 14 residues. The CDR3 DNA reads TGTGCCAGCAGCGCCTCGGTCGGGAATCAGCCCCAGCATTTT. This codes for CASSASVGNQPQHF.

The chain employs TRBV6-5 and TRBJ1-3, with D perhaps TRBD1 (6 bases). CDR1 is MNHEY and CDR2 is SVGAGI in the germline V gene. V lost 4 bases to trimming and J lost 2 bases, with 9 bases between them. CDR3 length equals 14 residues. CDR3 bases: TGTGCCAGCAGTTTAGGGGGGGCTGGAAACACCATATATTTT. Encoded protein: CASSLGGAGNTIYF.

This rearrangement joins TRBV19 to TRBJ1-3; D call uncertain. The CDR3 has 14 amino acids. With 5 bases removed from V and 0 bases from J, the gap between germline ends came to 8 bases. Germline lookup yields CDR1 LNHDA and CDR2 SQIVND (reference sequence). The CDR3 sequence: CASSFAISGNTIYF. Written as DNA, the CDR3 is TGTGCCAGTAGTTTTGCTATCTCTGGAAACACCATATATTTT.

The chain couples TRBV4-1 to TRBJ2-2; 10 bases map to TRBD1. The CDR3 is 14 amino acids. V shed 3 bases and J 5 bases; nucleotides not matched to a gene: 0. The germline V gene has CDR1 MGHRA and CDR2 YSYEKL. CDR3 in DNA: TGCGCCAGCAGCCAGGGACAGGGGACCGGGGAGCTGTTTTTT. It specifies CASSQGQGTGELFF.

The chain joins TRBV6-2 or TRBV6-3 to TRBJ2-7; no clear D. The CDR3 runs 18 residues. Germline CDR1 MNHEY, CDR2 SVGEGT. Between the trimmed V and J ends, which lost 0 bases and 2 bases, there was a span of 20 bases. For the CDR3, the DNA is TGTGCCAGCAGTTACTCCCTACTACTCAAGAATTTACCCTACGAGCAGTACTTC. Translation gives CASSYSLLLKNLPYEQYF.

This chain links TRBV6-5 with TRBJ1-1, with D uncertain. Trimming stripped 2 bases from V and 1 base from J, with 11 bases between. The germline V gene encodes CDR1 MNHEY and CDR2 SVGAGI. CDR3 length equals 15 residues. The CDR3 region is CASSYGMGENTEAFF. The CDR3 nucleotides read TGTGCCAGCAGTTACGGTATGGGCGAGAACACTGAAGCTTTCTTT.

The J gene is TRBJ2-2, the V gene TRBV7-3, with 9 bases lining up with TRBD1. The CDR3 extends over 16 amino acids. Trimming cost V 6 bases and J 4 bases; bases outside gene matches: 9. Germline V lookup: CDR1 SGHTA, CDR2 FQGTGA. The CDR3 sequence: CASSRKQGAGTGELFF. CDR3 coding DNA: TGTGCCAGCAGTCGGAAACAGGGGGCTGGCACCGGGGAGCTGTTTTTT.

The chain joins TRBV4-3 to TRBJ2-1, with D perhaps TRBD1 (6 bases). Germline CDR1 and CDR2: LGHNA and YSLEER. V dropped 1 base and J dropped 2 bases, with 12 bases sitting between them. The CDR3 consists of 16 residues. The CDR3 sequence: CASSQADRNPYNEQFF. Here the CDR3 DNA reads TGCGCCAGCAGCCAAGCCGACAGGAACCCCTACAATGAGCAGTTCTTC.

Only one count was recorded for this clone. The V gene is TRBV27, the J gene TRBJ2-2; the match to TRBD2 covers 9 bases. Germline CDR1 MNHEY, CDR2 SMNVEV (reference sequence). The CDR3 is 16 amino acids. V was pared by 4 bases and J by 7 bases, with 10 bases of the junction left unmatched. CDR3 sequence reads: CASSSSSGVGVGELFF. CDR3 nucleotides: TGTGCCAGCAGTTCCTCTAGCGGGGTCGGCGTCGGGGAGCTGTTTTTT.